The 14 T cell receptor beta chains in this list originate from one sample, sequenced in a study of tumor and adjacent non-tumor tissue in lung cancer. The library came from three nested PCR rounds adapted from ARM-PCR protocols. TCRdb itself ran the multiplex PCR reads through MiXCR, one entry per CDR3 protein. The table shows tens of thousands of distinct CDR3 sequences, with about 66% occurring only once. The template was RNA from unsorted bulk tissue. The sample comprised lung tumor tissue. The source is a man in his fifties or sixties with non-small cell lung cancer.

This clonotype was seen just once. Germline is not matched at one junction end, which may reflect a read error. The gene calls are TRBV4-3 and TRBJ2-3; no reliable D call. CDR3 length: 13 amino acids. Germline CDR1 reads LGHNA; CDR2 reads YSLEER. The CDR3 is CASSQDRADMQYF. CDR3 nucleotides: TGCGCCAGCAGCCAAGACCGCGCAGATATGCAGTATTTT.

This clonotype was recorded many times. This chain links TRBV12-3 or TRBV12-4 with TRBJ2-2; D tentatively fits TRBD1 or TRBD2 (6 bases each). The germline V and J ends were trimmed by 1 base and 4 bases, with 13 bases remaining between them. The CDR3 is 16 residues long. The CDR3 region is CASSLVGGSATGELFF. The DNA for the CDR3 is TGTGCCAGCAGTTTAGTAGGGGGGAGCGCCACCGGGGAGCTGTTTTTT.

A remark on this clonotype: The CDR3 ends on some other residue instead of the conserved phenylalanine or tryptophan, so this is likely a read error. The chain is built from TRBV6-6 and TRBJ1-5, with a tentative D call TRBD1 (5 bases). The germline CDR1 and CDR2 sequences are MNHNY and SVGAGI (reference sequence). CDR3 length: 12 amino acids. CDR3 sequence: CASRRGNQHQHS. The CDR3 DNA sequence: TGTGCCAGCAGAAGGGGAAATCAGCACCAGCATTCT.

The genes are TRBV29-1 and TRBJ2-7; D is unclear. The CDR3 is 11 residues long. Trimming took 4 bases from V and 4 from J, leaving 8 bases between them. CDR1 and CDR2 (germline): SQVTM, ANQGSEA. The CDR3 here is CSVGKQYEQYF. The CDR3 DNA sequence: TGCAGCGTTGGCAAGCAATACGAGCAGTACTTC.

This clonotype was counted ten times or more. V is TRBV13 and J is TRBJ2-5; 9 nucleotides line up with TRBD2. The V and J ends lost 2 bases and 5 bases, in that order; junction bases with no gene match: 6. This CDR3 is 15 amino acids long. CDR1 is PRHDT and CDR2 is FYEKMQ in the germline V gene (reference sequence). The CDR3 nucleotides are TGTGCCAGCAGCTTAATGTTAGCGGGAGTGGAGACCCAGTACTTC. As protein: CASSLMLAGVETQYF.

As regards this clonotype: One end of the junction does not line up with germline, which may come from a read error. The chain carries TRBV29-1 and TRBJ2-3; weak D call: TRBD2 (6 bases). This CDR3 comprises 16 residues. The germline V gene encodes CDR1 SQVTM and CDR2 ANQGSEA. CDR3: CSVEEGTECGTDTQYF. The CDR3 DNA reads TGTAGCGTTGAGGAGGGGACTGAATGCGGCACAGATACGCAGTATTTT.

Comments on this clonotype: The conserved final phenylalanine or tryptophan is absent from the CDR3, which likely points to a read error. The J gene is TRBJ2-2, the V gene TRBV5-1; tentatively, D is TRBD2 (6 bases). The CDR3 covers 15 residues. Germline V gene sequence: CDR1 SGHRS, CDR2 YFSETQ. V lost 1 base and J lost 4, with 11 bases in between. The CDR3 loop reads CASSLRRETTGELFL. The CDR3 DNA is TGCGCCAGCAGCTTGAGGCGGGAAACCACCGGGGAGCTGTTTTTA.

Worth noting for this clonotype: A read error may produce the germline difference seen at one junction end. V and J are TRBV11-1 and TRBJ2-5; D might be TRBD2 (6 bases). The CDR3 sequence is 15 residues long. The V gene's germline CDR1 is SGHAT and CDR2 FQDESV (reference sequence). The CDR3 nucleotides are TGTGCCAGCAACCACCGGACGGGGGTTAAAGAGACCCGGTACTTC. Protein product: CASNHRTGVKETRYF.

This clonotype occurred many times. The CDR3 region has the DNA TGTGCCAGCGCTCGGGGAGAGGGCAATCAGCCCCAGCATTTT. Translating gives CASARGEGNQPQHF. V is TRBV2 and J is TRBJ1-5; D unresolved. The CDR3 covers 14 residues. From germline, CDR1 is SNHLY and CDR2 FYNNEI. V lost 8 bases, J lost 2 bases, and 13 bases lay in between. Complete variable domain (other parts from reference TRBV2 and TRBJ1-5): EPEVTQTPSHQVTQMGQEVILRCVPISNHLYFYWYRQILGQKVEFLVSFYNNEISEKSEIFDDQFSVERPDGSNFTLKIRSTKLEDSAMYFCASARGEGNQPQHFGDGTRLSIL.

This chain links TRBV9 with TRBJ2-5; D could derive from TRBD1 or TRBD2 (5 bases each). V was pared by 1 base and J by 4 bases, with 17 bases between. The CDR3 is 16 residues long. Germline CDR1 and CDR2: SGDLS and YYNGEE. The CDR3 protein is CASSVTGVGAGETQYF. In nucleotides, the CDR3 is TGTGCCAGCAGCGTAACCGGCGTCGGGGCAGGAGAGACCCAGTACTTC.

Worth noting for this clonotype: One junction end does not reproduce the germline sequence, and a read error may be involved. This chain uses TRBV5-1 with TRBJ1-3, with TRBD1 matching over 7 bases. The CDR3 is 16 residues long. Germline assignment: CDR1 SGHRS and CDR2 YFSETQ. The CDR3 region has the DNA TGCGCCGGCAGCCAGACCGGGACAGACTCTGGAAACACCATATATTTT. Translation: CAGSQTGTDSGNTIYF.

With regard to this clonotype: With a much larger clone just one base away, this may be a read error. No conserved phenylalanine or tryptophan is present at the end of the CDR3, so a read error is the likely explanation. This sequence joins TRBV11-2 and TRBJ2-7; 13 bases align to TRBD2. This CDR3 is built from 16 residues. Germline-derived CDR1 and CDR2 are SGHAT and FQNNGV. V was clipped by 5 bases and J by 2 bases; unmatched bases: 6. This chain's CDR3 is CASSPWTSGGTYEQYL. In DNA, the CDR3 is TGTGCCAGCAGCCCTTGGACTAGCGGGGGAACCTACGAGCAGTACTTA.

Points on this clonotype: This may stem from a read error, because a much larger clone lies one nucleotide away. CDR3 loop: CAWSGHGMHGYTF. CDR3 DNA: TGTGCCTGGAGTGGACATGGGATGCATGGCTACACCTTC. The chain recombines TRBV30 with TRBJ1-2; D is uncertain. The germline CDR1 and CDR2 sequences are GTSNPN and SVGIG (reference sequence). There are 13 residues in the CDR3. Trimming removed 1 base from V and 6 bases from J, with 12 bases in between.

This clonotype was seen ten or more times. The V call is TRBV28, the J call TRBJ1-5, with TRBD1 identical over 8 bases. J lost 2 bases, V lost 11 bases, and 11 bases had no gene match. The CDR3 loop spans 15 amino acids. CDR1 and CDR2 from the germline V gene are MDHEN and SYDVKM. The CDR3 sequence is CASEMPGQGNQPQHF. In DNA, the CDR3 is TGTGCCTCTGAGATGCCGGGACAGGGCAATCAGCCCCAGCATTTT.